These 15 T cell receptor beta chains share one sample of origin, sequenced in a study of tumor-infiltrating lymphocytes in primary liver carcinoma. The researchers produced TCR beta cDNA from 400 to 650 ng total RNA with a constant-region primer. Each TCR beta library was derived from three nested multiplex PCR rounds that employed slightly modified ARM-PCR. For approximately 10 cycles apiece, the opening two PCR rounds ran with TRBV1-TRBV30 forward primers and a C-beta reverse primer. Each CDR3 protein gets one entry after TCRdb re-called the multiplex PCR reads with MiXCR. The sample includes approximately 120,000 distinct CDR3 sequences, 55% to 75% of them seen just once. Unsorted bulk tissue of about 20-31 mg yielded co-extracted RNA and DNA. Sequenced: liver tumor tissue from sampling region 3. Subset: tumor region T3, left-lateral pole. Receptor source: a woman between 55 and 75 years old with primary liver carcinoma and hepatitis B virus infection.

As to this clonotype: A read error may account for a junction end that differs from germline. The J gene is TRBJ2-2, the V gene TRBV5-1; 12 bases are a match to TRBD1. The germline V gene encodes CDR1 SGHRS and CDR2 YFSETQ. The CDR3 is 18 residues long. The CDR3 nucleotides read TGCGCCAGCAGCCCGACTGAGTCGGGGACAGGGGGCGCCGGGAAGCTGTTTTTT. This translates into CASSPTESGTGGAGKLFF.

The chain couples TRBV11-3 to TRBJ2-3; D might be TRBD2 (6 bases). Germline assignment: CDR1 SGHNT and CDR2 YENEEA. The CDR3 is 15 residues long. Trimming removed 5 bases from V and 1 base from J, with 13 bases in between. CDR3 in amino acids: CASSPGGGGTDTQYF. CDR3 coding DNA: TGTGCCAGCAGCCCTGGGGGAGGTGGCACAGATACGCAGTATTTT. The full variable domain, with the rest looked up from reference TRBV11-3 and TRBJ2-3, is EAGVVQSPRYKIIEKKQPVAFWCNPISGHNTLYWYLQNLGQGPELLIRYENEEAVDDSQLPKDRFSAERLKGVDSTLKIQPAELGDSAVYLCASSPGGGGTDTQYFGPGTRLTVL.

A word on this clonotype: This could be a read error, since a much larger clone is one nucleotide away. CDR3 in amino acids: CASRVGQGAKTANTGELFF. Here the CDR3 DNA reads TGTGCCAGCAGGGTTGGACAGGGGGCGAAAACCGCGAACACCGGGGAGCTGTTTTTT. The rearrangement links TRBV6-1 to TRBJ2-2; 11 bases agree with TRBD1. The junction had 12 bases not matched to a gene; V was cut back by 6 bases and J by 0 bases. The germline V gene has CDR1 MNHNS and CDR2 SASEGT. CDR3 length: 19 amino acids.

This chain uses TRBV20-1 with TRBJ1-6, with a weak D call TRBD1 (5 bases). This CDR3 has 11 amino acids. Trimming removed 6 bases from V and 17 bases from J, with 17 bases in between. Germline loops: CDR1 DFQATT, CDR2 SNEGSKA (reference sequence). The CDR3 DNA is TGCAGTGCCATGGACACTCACGATGTCCACTTT. This translates into CSAMDTHDVHF.

Worth noting for this clonotype: The junction departs from germline at one end; a sequencing error may be responsible. The chain combines TRBV11-2 with TRBJ2-7, with a possible D match to TRBD2 (6 bases). The CDR3 covers 16 residues. Germline CDR1 SGHAT, CDR2 FQNNGV. In DNA, the CDR3 is TGTGCCAGCAGTTCCCCGGGTGGAATAGCGGCCTACGAGCAGTACTTT. It is translated as CASSSPGGIAAYEQYF.

To note about this clonotype: A single base separates this from a much larger clone, so it may be a read error. Since the CDR3 does not end with the conserved phenylalanine or tryptophan, this likely comes from a read error. The genes are TRBV28 and TRBJ2-7; D is ambiguous. Looked up from germline, CDR1 is MDHEN and CDR2 is SYDVKM. Trimming took off 5 bases at V and 6 bases at J, with 8 bases between the two ends. The CDR3 runs to 11 residues. The CDR3 DNA follows: TGTGCCAGCAGTACTCAGCGCGAGCAGTACCTC. Protein product: CASSTQREQYL.

Regarding this clonotype: A much larger clone is a single base away; this may be a read error. For the CDR3, the DNA is TGTGCCTGGGGGACGGAGACCCAGTGCTTC. This gives the protein CAWGTETQCF. V gene TRBV30 combines with J gene TRBJ2-5; the D gene could be TRBD1 or TRBD2 (5 bases each). This CDR3 region has 10 residues. CDR1 GTSNPN and CDR2 SVGIG come from the germline V gene (reference sequence).

V usage is TRBV7-9 and J usage is TRBJ1-4; D unresolved. CDR3 length: 14 residues. Trimming pared 1 base from V and 5 bases from J, leaving 8 bases between. CDR1 and CDR2 from the germline V gene are SEHNR and FQNEAQ (reference sequence). As DNA, the CDR3 is TGTGCCAGCAGCTTAGATTTTCGGAATGAAAAACTGTTTTTT. Amino acid sequence: CASSLDFRNEKLFF.

This clonotype was seen ten or more times. The V and J genes are TRBV10-2 and TRBJ2-7, with 8 nucleotides matching TRBD1. V shed 7 bases, J shed 1 base, and the junction held 3 bases outside the gene matches. The CDR3 spans 13 residues. Germline loops: CDR1 WSHSY, CDR2 SAAADI. CDR3 protein: CASTGQVSYEQYF. The CDR3 bases are TGCGCCAGCACGGGACAGGTTTCCTACGAGCAGTACTTC.

Of note for this clonotype: This likely comes from a read error, as the CDR3 has no conserved phenylalanine or tryptophan at its end. This sequence joins TRBV12-3 or TRBV12-4 and TRBJ2-5; a weak D match, TRBD2 (5 bases). The length of the CDR3 is 13 residues. The V end lost 5 bases, the J end lost 5 bases, and 12 bases lay between the germline ends. CDR3 nucleotide sequence: TGTGCCAGCAGTCCTAGCAGGTCGGAGACCCAGTACATT. Protein sequence: CASSPSRSETQYI.

Of note for this clonotype: A read error may produce the germline difference seen at one junction end. The chain carries TRBV11-3 and TRBJ2-1, with D tentatively TRBD2 (6 bases). The CDR3 spans 17 residues. The germline CDR1 and CDR2 sequences are SGHNT and YENEEA. The CDR3 sequence: CVSSLGRGKWGVDEQFF. CDR3 sequence (DNA): TGTGTCAGCAGCTTAGGTCGGGGGAAGTGGGGTGTCGATGAGCAGTTCTTT.

Comment on this clonotype: One end of the junction does not line up with germline, which may come from a read error. The V and J genes are TRBV11-2 and TRBJ1-2; D is possibly TRBD1 (5 bases). This CDR3 comprises 15 residues. CDR1 and CDR2 (germline): SGHAT, FQNNGV. CDR3: CTSSRTSGQDYGYTF. The CDR3 DNA reads TGTACCAGCAGCCGTACTTCGGGGCAGGACTATGGCTACACCTTC.

The sample holds many counts of this clonotype. The J gene is TRBJ1-2, the V gene TRBV4-2; 7 bases fit TRBD1. CDR3 length: 15 residues. Germline V CDR1 and CDR2: LGHNA, YNFKEQ. V gave up 4 bases and J gave up 4 bases; unmatched junction bases: 9. CDR3 in DNA: TGTGCCAGCAGCCCCACCGGGACAGCGTCCTATGGCTACACCTTC. Translation: CASSPTGTASYGYTF.

Comment on this clonotype: It may be a read error: a sequence one base away is much more abundant. The V gene is TRBV12-3 or TRBV12-4, the J gene TRBJ2-7, with 9 bases aligning to TRBD1. The CDR3 has 14 amino acids. V lost 5 bases, J lost 5 bases, and 7 bases stayed unmatched. CDR3 nucleotides: TGTGCCAGCAGTACCCGGGACAGGGACCACGAGCAGTACTTC. Translation gives CASSTRDRDHEQYF.

Note on this clonotype: The junction shows a germline mismatch at one end, possibly a read error. V is TRBV11-2 and J is TRBJ2-1; D uncertain. This CDR3 is built from 12 residues. Germline CDR1 and CDR2: SGHAT and FQNNGV. CDR3 loop: CASSFKFDEQFF. Written as DNA, the CDR3 is TGTGCAAGCAGCTTCAAATTCGATGAGCAGTTCTTC. Looking up the rest from reference TRBV11-2 and TRBJ2-1 gives the full variable domain: EAGVAQSPRYKIIEKRQSVAFWCNPISGHATLYWYQQILGQGPKLLIQFQNNGVVDDSQLPKDRFSAERLKGVDSTLKIQPAKLEDSAVYLCASSFKFDEQFFGPGTRLTVL.